Sequencing of this TCR beta chain was carried out in a study of early T cells in non-severe SARS-CoV-2 infection. The germline CDR1 and CDR2 sequences are SGHRS and YFSETQ. This CDR3 contains 18 residues. Germline trimming cut 0 bases from V and 0 bases from J; bases unmatched to any gene: 7. TCRdb reprocessed the 5' RACE reads via MiXCR and lists one record per CDR3 protein. The table has some 81,000 distinct CDR3 sequences, about a sixth seen once. This clonotype turned up a few times. V gene TRBV5-1 combines with J gene TRBJ2-4; TRBD1 agrees at 9 bases. Sequencing was done on a sample of whole blood. The sequence came from an adult who was a healthcare worker with PCR-confirmed SARS-CoV-2 infection or an uninfected control (not recorded which). CDR3 region: CASSLAGTGLLAKNIQYF. Written as DNA, the CDR3 is TGCGCCAGCAGCTTGGCCGGGACAGGGTTGCTAGCCAAAAACATTCAGTACTTC.